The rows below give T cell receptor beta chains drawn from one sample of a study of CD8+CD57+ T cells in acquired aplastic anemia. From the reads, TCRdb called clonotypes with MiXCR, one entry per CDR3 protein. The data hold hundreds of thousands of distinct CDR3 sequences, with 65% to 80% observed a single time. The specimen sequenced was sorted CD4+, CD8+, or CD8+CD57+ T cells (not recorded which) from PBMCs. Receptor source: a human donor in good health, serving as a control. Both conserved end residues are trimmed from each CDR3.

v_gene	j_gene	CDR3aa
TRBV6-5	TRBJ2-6	ASSLTSGGAGANVLT
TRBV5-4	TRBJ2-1	ASSTTGASYNEQF
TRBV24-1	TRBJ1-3	ATSEETGSGNTIY
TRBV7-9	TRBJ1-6	ASSFDYNSPLHFH
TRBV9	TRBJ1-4	ASSRTRSRGAKLF
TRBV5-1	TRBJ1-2	ASSAASGAYT
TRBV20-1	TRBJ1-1	SARVGRDGQAF
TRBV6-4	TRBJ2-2	ASSDGTGRTGELF
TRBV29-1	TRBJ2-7	SVGLAGTYEQY
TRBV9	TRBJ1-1	ASSAVRGVGSTEAF
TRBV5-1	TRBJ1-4	ASSLAGENSKLF
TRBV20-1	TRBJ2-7	SAKLQGNRLMSYEQY
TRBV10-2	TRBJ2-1	ASSEHGQRNNEQF
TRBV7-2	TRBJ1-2	ASSFQPTANCGY
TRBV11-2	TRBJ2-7	ASSLEGDTSYEQY
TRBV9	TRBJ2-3	ASTSRGVTTDTQY
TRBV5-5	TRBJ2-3	ASSSHRARFTDTQY
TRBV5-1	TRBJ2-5	ASSLDEGTHQY
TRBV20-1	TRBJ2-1	SARTASYEHEQF
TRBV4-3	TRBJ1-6	ANSQDRANSPLH
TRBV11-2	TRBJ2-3	ASSLEDREY
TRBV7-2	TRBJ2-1	ASSRPGQGYNEQF
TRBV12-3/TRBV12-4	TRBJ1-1	ASRKAGTEAF
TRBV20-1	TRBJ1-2	SARGQGRSHT
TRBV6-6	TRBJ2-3	ASTGQGGDTQY
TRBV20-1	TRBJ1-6	SAREILDRGGSPLH
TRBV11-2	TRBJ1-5	ASSLVGGARGNQPQH
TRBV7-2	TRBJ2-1	ASSLLGARANEQF
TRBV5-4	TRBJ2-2	ASSPGTANTGELF
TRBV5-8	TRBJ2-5	ASSRGTVETQY
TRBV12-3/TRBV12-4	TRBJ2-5	ASSLGFFRSETQY
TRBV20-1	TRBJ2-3	SVTLRTDTQY
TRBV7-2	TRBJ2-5	ASSPNYEQYFGP